This TCR beta chain emerged from a study of a mutant IDH1 vaccine in newly diagnosed glioma. Germline CDR1 reads LNHNV; CDR2 reads YYDKDF (reference sequence). The CDR3 extends over 17 amino acids. With 5 bases clipped from V and 4 bases from J, the junction kept 16 bases outside the gene matches. Points on this clone: What it recognizes is unknown.

Time point: week 23, last vaccination. Vaccine doses each comprised 300 ug of mutant IDH1 20-mer peptide, with topical imiquimod. Produced via immunoSEQ multiplex PCR; TCRdb's table is partial and in-frame only. The sample has tens of thousands of clones; roughly 84% are singletons. Sequencing was performed on PBMCs, taken from a glioma patient whose treatment included an IDH1 peptide vaccine. The clonotype was recovered from a young man with glioma. V is TRBV15 and J is TRBJ1-2; TRBD1 matches at 7 bases. In DNA form, the CDR3 reads TGTGCCACCAGCCGGCCCGGGGGAGGGGGCATAAGCTATGGCTACACCTTC. Its translation is CATSRPGGGGISYGYTF.